These 4 T cell receptor beta chains originate from one sample sequenced in a study of blood T cell repertoires in COVID-19. Profiled with immunoSEQ multiplex PCR; TCRdb holds only in-frame clones, not every one. The profile shows about 130,000 clones, more than 75% of them singletons. The specimen sequenced was peripheral blood. These receptor sequences come from a human donor in a cohort sampled during active COVID-19.

The chain recombines TRBV7-9 with TRBJ2-7, with TRBD1 matching over 8 bases. CDR3 length equals 13 residues. J was trimmed by 11 bases and V by 2 bases; bases with no gene match: 8. CDR1 and CDR2 from the germline V gene are SEHNR and FQNEAQ (reference sequence). DNA of the CDR3: TGTGCCAGCAGCTTATATCAGGGGGCGATGAAGTACTTC. This gives the protein CASSLYQGAMKYF.

The rearrangement uses TRBV2 and TRBJ2-7; TRBD2 matches 8 bases. With 11 bases clipped from V and 0 bases from J, the junction kept 9 bases outside the gene matches. From germline, CDR1 is SNHLY and CDR2 FYNNEI. This CDR3 region has 14 residues. The CDR3, as DNA: TGTGCCTCACGGGGGGGGCCTTACTCCTACGAGCAGTACTTC. It codes for CASRGGPYSYEQYF.

The chain uses TRBV28 and TRBJ2-5, with a tentative D call TRBD2 (5 bases). The CDR3 runs to 11 residues. Trimming pared 2 bases from V and 7 bases from J, leaving 5 bases between. The germline CDR1 and CDR2 sequences are MDHEN and SYDVKM. The CDR3 coding sequence is TGTGCCAGCAGTTTACGGGGGACCCAGTACTTC. Translated: CASSLRGTQYF.

CDR3 protein: CASRRTGKGTEAFF. CDR3 sequence (DNA): TGTGCCAGCAGGCGGACAGGGAAGGGCACTGAAGCTTTCTTT. The V call is TRBV6-5, the J call TRBJ1-1, with 8 bases matching TRBD1. V trimming: 6 bases; J trimming: 4 bases; junction bases outside the gene matches: 7. There are 14 residues in the CDR3. Germline CDR1 is MNHEY and CDR2 is SVGAGI.